These T cell receptor beta chains were read from a single sample in a study of blood T cell repertoires in COVID-19. Produced via immunoSEQ multiplex PCR; TCRdb's table is partial and in-frame only. The sample has some 120,000 clones, approximately 82% seen once. The sequencing input was peripheral blood. These receptors all stem from a man aged 30 to 45 with acute or convalescent COVID-19. CDR3s include the opening cysteine and the closing phenylalanine or tryptophan. The D gene is left open where the match is weak. Expanded clones get a size class; other rows say once, few or many, or leave the size out.

D: .
J: TRBJ2-1
V: TRBV5-1
size: .
DNA: TGCGCCAGCAGCCCTGGGGGCGTCTCCTCCTACAATGAGCAGTTCTTC
CDR3: CASSPGGVSSYNEQFF

D: TRBD1
J: TRBJ2-1
V: TRBV7-9
size: .
DNA: TGTGCCAGCAGCTCCGGACAGGGCAGAGACAATGAGCAGTTCTTC
CDR3: CASSSGQGRDNEQFF

D: .
J: TRBJ1-5
V: TRBV19
size: .
DNA: TGTGCCAGTAGTTATCAGGGGCCTGGTCAGCCCCAGCATTTT
CDR3: CASSYQGPGQPQHF

D: TRBD1
J: TRBJ2-2
V: TRBV4-2
size: .
DNA: TGTGCCAGCAGCCAACGACAGGGGGGATTCGGGGAGCTGTTTTTT
CDR3: CASSQRQGGFGELFF

D: .
J: TRBJ1-1
V: TRBV19
size: .
DNA: TGTGCCAGTAGTATAGGACAGTACACTGAAGCTTTCTTT
CDR3: CASSIGQYTEAFF

D: TRBD2
J: TRBJ2-1
V: TRBV10-2
size: .
DNA: TGCGCCAGCAGTGAGACTAGCGGGATAACCTACAATGAGCAGTTCTTC
CDR3: CASSETSGITYNEQFF

D: TRBD2
J: TRBJ2-5
V: TRBV9
size: .
DNA: TGTGCCAGCAGCGTCGGGACTAGCGGGAGATATGAGACCCAGTACTTC
CDR3: CASSVGTSGRYETQYF

D: TRBD2
J: TRBJ2-1
V: TRBV27
size: .
DNA: TGTGCCAGCAATCAACTAGCGGGAGAATGGGAGCAGTTCTTC
CDR3: CASNQLAGEWEQFF

D: TRBD1
J: TRBJ2-7
V: TRBV30
size: once
DNA: TGTGCCTGGAGCCGGGGACAGGGAAGCTCCTACGAGCAGTACTTC
CDR3: CAWSRGQGSSYEQYF

D: TRBD2
J: TRBJ2-3
V: TRBV29-1
size: .
DNA: TGCAGCGTTGGGGGGACTAGCGGGAGTCAGGGACCAGATACGCAGTATTTT
CDR3: CSVGGTSGSQGPDTQYF

D: TRBD2
J: TRBJ2-5
V: TRBV6-1
size: many
DNA: TGTGCCAGCAGTGAAGCTAGCGGGGGCCAAGAGACCCAGTACTTC
CDR3: CASSEASGGQETQYF

D: TRBD1
J: TRBJ1-2
V: TRBV19
size: few
DNA: TGTGCCAGTACATCCCTGGACAGGGGGTCTGGCTACACCTTC
CDR3: CASTSLDRGSGYTF

D: .
J: TRBJ1-1
V: TRBV18
size: .
DNA: TGTGCCAGCTCACCACGGCTGAACACTGAAGCTTTCTTT
CDR3: CASSPRLNTEAFF

D: TRBD1
J: TRBJ1-4
V: TRBV6-5
size: once
DNA: TGTGCCAGCAGTTACTGGACAGGGTCTAATGAAAAACTGTTTTTT
CDR3: CASSYWTGSNEKLFF

D: .
J: TRBJ2-7
V: TRBV2
size: .
DNA: TGTGCCAGCAGTGATTTTGCAGGTAGTGCCTACGAGCAGTACTTC
CDR3: CASSDFAGSAYEQYF

D: .
J: TRBJ1-2
V: TRBV21-1
size: .
DNA: TGTGCCAGCAGCATCATCGGACAGGTGGCTAACTATGGCTACACCTTC
CDR3: CASSIIGQVANYGYTF

D: .
J: TRBJ1-4
V: TRBV5-8
size: .
DNA: TGTGCCAGCAGCTCCCGATTGTCTATAGCAACTAATGAAAAACTGTTTTTT
CDR3: CASSSRLSIATNEKLFF

D: .
J: TRBJ2-2
V: TRBV9
size: .
DNA: TGTGCCAGCAGCGTACGGCCAGCGACGAACACCGGGGAGCTGTTTTTT
CDR3: CASSVRPATNTGELFF

D: .
J: TRBJ2-5
V: TRBV3-1/TRBV3-2
size: .
DNA: TGTGCCAGCAGCCCCGTGGCGGCGGACCAAGAGACCCAGTACTTC
CDR3: CASSPVAADQETQYF

D: TRBD1
J: TRBJ1-6
V: TRBV2
size: once
DNA: TGTGCCAGCAGGGACAGGGGACATAATTCACCCCTCCACTTT
CDR3: CASRDRGHNSPLHF

D: .
J: TRBJ1-4
V: TRBV5-5
size: .
DNA: TGTGCCAGCAGCTTTACAGCAGCAACTAATGAAAAACTGTTTTTT
CDR3: CASSFTAATNEKLFF

D: .
J: TRBJ1-5
V: TRBV5-1
size: .
DNA: TGCGCCAGCAGCTTAACACAGGACGGGTACAATCAGCCCCAGCATTTT
CDR3: CASSLTQDGYNQPQHF

D: TRBD2
J: TRBJ2-1
V: TRBV2
size: .
DNA: TGTGCCAGCAGAGAGAGCGGGGGAGCACATGTTAATGAGCAGTTCTTC
CDR3: CASRESGGAHVNEQFF

D: .
J: TRBJ2-7
V: TRBV3-1/TRBV3-2
size: .
DNA: TGTGCCAGCGGGGGGGCGCGAGGCGAGCAGTACTTC
CDR3: CASGGARGEQYF

D: TRBD2
J: TRBJ2-1
V: TRBV28
size: .
DNA: TGTGCCAGCAGTGAGACTAGCGGGAGGGCCCATGAGCAGTTCTTC
CDR3: CASSETSGRAHEQFF

D: .
J: TRBJ2-3
V: TRBV3-1/TRBV3-2
size: .
DNA: TGTGCCAGCAGCCGTGGCTGGTCCACAGATACGCAGTATTTT
CDR3: CASSRGWSTDTQYF

D: TRBD2
J: TRBJ2-1
V: TRBV7-6
size: .
DNA: TGTGCCAGCAGTCGACATGATGGGGGTAGCGGGACCCTTTACAATGAGCAGTTCTTC
CDR3: CASSRHDGGSGTLYNEQFF

D: TRBD1
J: TRBJ2-7
V: TRBV7-9
size: .
DNA: TGTGCCAGCAGCTTAGAGCTGATGACAGGGGACAACGAGCAGTACTTC
CDR3: CASSLELMTGDNEQYF

D: TRBD1
J: TRBJ1-2
V: TRBV19
size: .
DNA: TGTGCCAGTAGTTTGGGACAGGGGTTAGGCTATGGCTACACCTTC
CDR3: CASSLGQGLGYGYTF

D: TRBD2
J: TRBJ2-4
V: TRBV4-3
size: .
DNA: TGCGCCAGCAGCCAAGAGGTAACAAGGGGAGGGAACATTCAGTACTTC
CDR3: CASSQEVTRGGNIQYF

D: .
J: TRBJ2-1
V: TRBV29-1
size: .
DNA: TGCAGCGTTCAATACGGAGCCTCAGGGAATGAGCAGTTCTTC
CDR3: CSVQYGASGNEQFF